Following are 21 T cell receptor beta chains from one sample sequenced in a study of shared clonotypes between healthy human individuals. As defined, naive CD8 cells were CD45RO-negative and positively selected for CCR7, with terminally differentiated effector memory CD45RA+ cells excluded. TCRdb's table, derived via immunoSEQ multiplex PCR, lists solely in-frame clones and lacks some. The sample shows about 820,000 clones, nearly 95% of them seen only once. The sequencing input was naive CD8+ T cells sorted from blood. These receptor sequences come from a man younger than 45 in good health.

V usage is TRBV4-3 and J usage is TRBJ2-6; D unresolved. The V end was cut by 0 bases, the J end by 0 bases, with 12 bases between. The CDR3 has 18 amino acids. Germline V CDR1 and CDR2: LGHNA, YSLEER. The CDR3 coding sequence is TGCGCCAGCAGCCAAGATTGGACGGATAACTCTGGGGCCAACGTCCTGACTTTC. Its translation: CASSQDWTDNSGANVLTF.

This chain connects TRBV28 to TRBJ2-3, with D perhaps matching TRBD2 (6 bases). Germline-derived CDR1 and CDR2 are MDHEN and SYDVKM. V was trimmed by 1 base and J by 2 bases, leaving 7 bases between them. CDR3 length: 14 amino acids. The CDR3 region is CASSLSRDTDTQYF. As DNA, the CDR3 is TGTGCCAGCAGTTTATCGCGGGACACAGATACGCAGTATTTT.

This CDR3 is CASRLPTQRTQYF. CDR3 DNA sequence: TGTGCCAGCAGACTTCCCACCCAGAGAACCCAGTACTTC. This chain links TRBV11-2 with TRBJ2-5; D is unclear. The CDR3 loop spans 13 amino acids. The V end lost 6 bases, the J end lost 8 bases, and 16 bases lay between the germline ends. Germline-derived CDR1 and CDR2 are SGHAT and FQNNGV.

This chain links TRBV27 with TRBJ1-5; no reliable D call. The CDR3 covers 14 residues. Trimming cost V 5 bases and J 4 bases, with 12 bases left between them. The germline gives CDR1 MNHEY, CDR2 SMNVEV (reference sequence). The CDR3 coding sequence is TGTGCCAGCAGTCCCCGGGCCCTGAATCAGCCCCAGCATTTT. This gives the protein CASSPRALNQPQHF.

The CDR3 sequence: CASSLLGDEQFF. The CDR3 nucleotides read TGTGCCAGCAGCTTACTCGGGGATGAGCAGTTCTTC. The chain is built from TRBV7-9 and TRBJ2-1, with D tentatively TRBD2 (5 bases). Germline V gene data show CDR1 as SEHNR and CDR2 as FQNEAQ (reference sequence). The CDR3 contains 12 residues. V lost 2 bases and J lost 8, with 7 bases in between.

The chain joins TRBV6-5 to TRBJ2-1; D not certain. The CDR3 runs 15 residues. Germline V lookup: CDR1 MNHEY, CDR2 SVGAGI. The V gene lost 10 bases and the J gene lost 0 bases, with 16 bases spanning the gap. In DNA, the CDR3 is TGTGCCACCTCATCGGACCCGAACTCCTACAATGAGCAGTTCTTC. It specifies CATSSDPNSYNEQFF.

V and J are TRBV5-1 and TRBJ2-1; 11 nucleotides line up with TRBD2. Germline CDR1 SGHRS, CDR2 YFSETQ. Unmatched junction bases numbered 12, after V lost 2 bases and J lost 5 bases. This CDR3 has 18 amino acids. The CDR3 sequence is CASSFRLAGGTVDNEQFF. CDR3 coding DNA: TGCGCCAGCAGCTTCCGGCTAGCGGGAGGCACGGTAGACAATGAGCAGTTCTTC.

CDR3: CASSERHSWPQHF. The DNA of the CDR3 is TGTGCCAGCAGCGAAAGACATTCTTGGCCCCAGCATTTT. This chain joins TRBV7-9 and TRBJ1-5; no firm D call. The CDR3 extends over 13 amino acids. The V gene lost 5 bases and the J gene lost 9 bases, with 14 bases spanning the gap. Germline values: CDR1 SEHNR, CDR2 FQNEAQ (reference sequence).

The chain is built from TRBV11-2 and TRBJ2-3; 7 nucleotides agree with TRBD2. J was trimmed by 6 bases and V by 8 bases; bases with no gene match: 8. This CDR3 is 13 amino acids long. Germline CDR1 is SGHAT and CDR2 is FQNNGV. DNA of the CDR3: TGTGCCAGCGCTGGACTAGTCACCGATACGCAGTATTTT. This gives the protein CASAGLVTDTQYF.

This chain connects TRBV4-1 to TRBJ2-1, with D possibly being TRBD2 (5 bases). The CDR3 contains 16 residues. Trimming removed 0 bases at V and 5 bases at J, with 14 bases between. In germline, CDR1 is MGHRA, CDR2 YSYEKL. As DNA, the CDR3 is TGCGCCAGCAGCCAAGAAGGCGCGGGTGTCGACAATGAGCAGTTCTTC. Its translation: CASSQEGAGVDNEQFF.

The sample holds one count of this clone. The rearrangement joins TRBV5-6 to TRBJ2-1, with a possible D match to TRBD2 (5 bases). The CDR3 is 13 residues long. Germline assignment: CDR1 SGHDT and CDR2 YYEEEE. Deletions cut 4 bases from V and 8 bases from J, with 13 bases between. CDR3 in amino acids: CASSQQLRDEQFF. CDR3 sequence (DNA): TGTGCCAGCAGCCAACAGCTGAGGGATGAGCAGTTCTTC.

J is TRBJ2-3 and V is TRBV6-5; unclear D gene. The CDR3 consists of 13 residues. With 2 bases removed from V and 5 bases from J, the gap between germline ends came to 8 bases. Per the germline V gene, CDR1 is MNHEY and CDR2 is SVGAGI. DNA of the CDR3: TGTGCCAGCAGTTACGGGAACGGAGATACGCAGTATTTT. Translated: CASSYGNGDTQYF.

This clone was picked up a small number of times. J is TRBJ2-3 and V is TRBV21-1. TRBV21-1 is a listed pseudogene. This CDR3 spans 19 amino acids. The CDR3 DNA follows: TGTGCCAGCAGCAAAGATGTCCTTAGGGGGGCTTCTAACACAGATACGCAGTATTTT. Amino acids: CASSKDVLRGASNTDTQYF.

CDR3 sequence (DNA): TGTGCCAGCAGTGACGCAGGGGGAGGAAATCAGCCCCAGCATTTT. Its protein product is CASSDAGGGNQPQHF. The chain carries TRBV25-1 and TRBJ1-5, with 7 bases lining up with TRBD1. Trimming cost V 3 bases and J 4 bases; bases outside gene matches: 6. The germline V gene has CDR1 MGHDK and CDR2 SYGVNS. The CDR3 consists of 15 residues.

The gene calls are TRBV7-9 and TRBJ1-2; no definite D call. CDR1 is SEHNR and CDR2 is FQNEAQ in the germline V gene (reference sequence). CDR3 length: 12 residues. V was trimmed by 8 bases and J by 4 bases, leaving 11 bases between them. In DNA, the CDR3 is TGTGCCAGCGACCTTGGAACCTATGGCTACACCTTC. Translation gives CASDLGTYGYTF.

This rearrangement joins TRBV7-2 to TRBJ2-1, with TRBD2 identical over 7 bases. CDR3 length: 15 residues. Germline V gene data show CDR1 as SGHTA and CDR2 as FQGNSA. Trimming cost V 2 bases and J 6 bases; bases outside gene matches: 7. The CDR3 region is CASSLRREFGNEQFF. CDR3 DNA sequence: TGTGCCAGCAGCTTAAGGCGGGAGTTCGGCAATGAGCAGTTCTTC. Together with reference TRBV7-2 and TRBJ2-1, the CDR3 gives the full variable domain: GAGVSQSPSNKVTEKGKDVELRCDPISGHTALYWYRQSLGQGLEFLIYFQGNSAPDKSGLPSDRFSAERTGGSVSTLTIQRTQQEDSAVYLCASSLRREFGNEQFFGPGTRLTVL.

The rearrangement links TRBV5-1 to TRBJ2-1, with a weak D call TRBD1 (6 bases). Germline lookup yields CDR1 SGHRS and CDR2 YFSETQ. V lost 0 bases and J 7 bases, leaving 14 bases between the germline ends. The length of the CDR3 is 15 residues. Written as DNA, the CDR3 is TGCGCCAGCAGCTTGGAACAGGGCTTGGGGAATGAGCAGTTCTTC. Its translation is CASSLEQGLGNEQFF.

The chain combines TRBV19 with TRBJ2-1; either TRBD1 or TRBD2 may fit D (5 bases each). In germline, CDR1 is LNHDA, CDR2 SQIVND (reference sequence). The CDR3 contains 12 residues. V shed 8 bases and J shed 6 bases, with 11 bases lying between them. The CDR3 reads CASRGRLNEQFF. The CDR3 DNA reads TGTGCCAGTCGGGGCAGGCTCAATGAGCAGTTCTTC.

The chain is built from TRBV5-4 and TRBJ2-1; tentative D call: TRBD1 (6 bases). V lost 4 bases to trimming and J lost 4 bases, with 9 bases between them. The germline gives CDR1 SGHNT, CDR2 YYREEE (reference sequence). The CDR3 loop spans 13 amino acids. The CDR3 DNA sequence: TGTGCCAGCAGCCGGACAGATTACAATGAGCAGTTCTTC. This encodes CASSRTDYNEQFF.

The chain is built from TRBV28 and TRBJ2-7; D perhaps matches TRBD1 (5 bases). V was shortened by 3 bases and J by 7 bases, with 16 bases between the two germline ends. The CDR3 runs 14 residues. Germline assignment: CDR1 MDHEN and CDR2 SYDVKM. As DNA, the CDR3 is TGTGCCAGCAGTTTTTTCTCCTCCTCAGGGGAGCAGTACTTC. As protein: CASSFFSSSGEQYF.

The chain has TRBV4-2 and TRBJ2-3; D ambiguous. This CDR3 region has 17 residues. Germline V CDR1 and CDR2: LGHNA, YNFKEQ. Trimming pared 0 bases from V and 2 bases from J, leaving 15 bases between. This chain's CDR3 is CASSQDQAADFTDTQYF. The CDR3 DNA is TGTGCCAGCAGCCAAGATCAGGCAGCCGATTTCACAGATACGCAGTATTTT.